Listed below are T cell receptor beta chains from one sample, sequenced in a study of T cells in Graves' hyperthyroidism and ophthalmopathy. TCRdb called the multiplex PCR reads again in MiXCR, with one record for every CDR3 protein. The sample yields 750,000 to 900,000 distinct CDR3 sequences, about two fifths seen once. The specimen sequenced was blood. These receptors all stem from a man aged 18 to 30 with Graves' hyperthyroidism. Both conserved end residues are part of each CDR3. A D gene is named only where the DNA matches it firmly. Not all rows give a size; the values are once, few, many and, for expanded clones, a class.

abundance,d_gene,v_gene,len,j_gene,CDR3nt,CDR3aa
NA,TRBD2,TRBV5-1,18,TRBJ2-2,TGCGCCAGCAGCCTCCGGCTAGCGGGAGGGCCTAGCACCGGGGAGCTGTTTTTT,CASSLRLAGGPSTGELFF
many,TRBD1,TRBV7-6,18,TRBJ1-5,TGTGCCAGCAGCTTAAGGGCTAAAGCAGGGGGTGGTCGTCAGCCCCAGCATTTT,CASSLRAKAGGGRQPQHF
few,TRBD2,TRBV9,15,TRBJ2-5,TGTGCCAGCAGCGTAGGGACTAGCCCTCAAGAGACCCAGTACTTC,CASSVGTSPQETQYF
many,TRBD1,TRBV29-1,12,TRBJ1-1,TGCAGCGCGACAGGGGGGAACACTGAAGCTTTCTTT,CSATGGNTEAFF
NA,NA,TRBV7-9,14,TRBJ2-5,TGTGCCAGCAGCCCCGCGGGGACCCAAGAGACCCAGTACTTC,CASSPAGTQETQYF
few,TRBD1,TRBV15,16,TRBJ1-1,TGTGCCACCAGCCGCCCGGACAGGGACCAGGGTACTGAAGCTTTCTTT,CATSRPDRDQGTEAFF
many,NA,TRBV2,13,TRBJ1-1,TGTGCCAGTATGACGGGCCGCGGCACTGAAGCTTTCTTT,CASMTGRGTEAFF
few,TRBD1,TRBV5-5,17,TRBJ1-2,TGTGCCAGCAGCTTGGATGGGACAGGGGCGACCAAGTATGGCTACACCTTC,CASSLDGTGATKYGYTF
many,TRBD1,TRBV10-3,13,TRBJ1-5,TGTGCCATCAGGTCGGACAGGGACCAGCCCCAGCATTTT,CAIRSDRDQPQHF
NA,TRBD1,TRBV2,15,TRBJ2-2,TGTGCCAGCGTCCATTGGGACAGGGGTTCCGGGGAGCTGTTTTTT,CASVHWDRGSGELFF
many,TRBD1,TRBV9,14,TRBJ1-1,TGTGCCAGCAGCGTGACAGGGACTTACAAAGAAGCTTTCTTT,CASSVTGTYKEAFF
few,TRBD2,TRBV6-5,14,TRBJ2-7,TGTGCCAGCACTAACGGGAGGACCTCCTACGAGCAGTACTTC,CASTNGRTSYEQYF
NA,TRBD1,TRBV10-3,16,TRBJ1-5,TGTGCCAGCAGGGTACAGGGGGCCCTAAGCAATCAGCCCCAGCATTTT,CASRVQGALSNQPQHF
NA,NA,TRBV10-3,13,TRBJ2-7,TGTGCCAGCAAGGGGCCAGGGAACTACGAGCAGTACTTC,CASKGPGNYEQYF
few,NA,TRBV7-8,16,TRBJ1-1,TGTGCCAGCAGCTTAGCGAACGGGGGGATGAACACTGAAGCTTTCTTT,CASSLANGGMNTEAFF
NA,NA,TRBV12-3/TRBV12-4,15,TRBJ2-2,TGTGCCAGCAGTTTCGTAGCCTTCAGTACCGGGGAGCTGTTTTTT,CASSFVAFSTGELFF
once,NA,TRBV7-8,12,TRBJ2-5,TGTGCTAGAGGGCGCAGACGGGAGACCCAGTACTTC,CARGRRRETQYF
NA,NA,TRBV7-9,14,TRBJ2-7,TGTGCCAGCAGCTCACGGACAGATCCATTCGAGCAGTACTTC,CASSSRTDPFEQYF
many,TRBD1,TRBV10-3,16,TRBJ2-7,TGTGCCATCAGTGGCCCCGGACAGGTTAACTCCTACGAGCAGTACTTC,CAISGPGQVNSYEQYF
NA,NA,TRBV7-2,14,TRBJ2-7,TGTGCCAGCAGCGATAGCGGCAGGGGTTACGAGCAGTACTTC,CASSDSGRGYEQYF
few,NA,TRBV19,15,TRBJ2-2,TGTGCCAGTAGTCTGTTTGATATGAACACCGGGGAGCTGTTTTTT,CASSLFDMNTGELFF
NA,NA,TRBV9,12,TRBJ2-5,TGTGCCAGCAGTCTTTTTGGAGAGATCCAGTACTTC,CASSLFGEIQYF
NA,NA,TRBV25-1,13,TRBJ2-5,TGTGCCAGCAGTTTATCGGGGTTAGGGACCCAGTACTTC,CASSLSGLGTQYF
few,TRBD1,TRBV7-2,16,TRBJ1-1,TGTGCCAGCAGCTTAGTTTCTGGGACAGGAGGGACTGAAGCTTTCTTT,CASSLVSGTGGTEAFF
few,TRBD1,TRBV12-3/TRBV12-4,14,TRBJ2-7,TGTGCCAGCAGTCTTCCGGGACAGGGTCGCGAGCAGTACTTC,CASSLPGQGREQYF
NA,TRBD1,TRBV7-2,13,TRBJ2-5,TGTGCCAGCAGCTCCCAGGGGGCGCGGACCCAGTACTTC,CASSSQGARTQYF
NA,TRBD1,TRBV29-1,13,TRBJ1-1,TGCAGCGTTGTTGGGACAGGGACAACTGAAGCTTTCTTT,CSVVGTGTTEAFF
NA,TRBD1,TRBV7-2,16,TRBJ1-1,TGTGCCGGCAGCTTAGGGGCGGGCAGGGGGCGGACTGAAGCTTTCTTT,CAGSLGAGRGRTEAFF
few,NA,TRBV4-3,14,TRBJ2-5,TGCGCCAGCAGCCAAGTGTCGCAGGGAGGGACCCAGTACTTC,CASSQVSQGGTQYF
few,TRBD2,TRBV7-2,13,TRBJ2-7,TGTGCCAGCGGCGGGGGATTCACCTACGAGCAGTACTTC,CASGGGFTYEQYF
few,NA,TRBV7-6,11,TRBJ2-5,TGTGCCAGCACCATACAAGAGACCCAGTACTTC,CASTIQETQYF
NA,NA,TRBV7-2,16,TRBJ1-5,TGTGCCAGCAGCTTAGATACGGCTCCAAGAAATCAGCCCCAGCATTTT,CASSLDTAPRNQPQHF
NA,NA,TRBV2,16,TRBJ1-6,NA,CAICSARASVNSPLHF
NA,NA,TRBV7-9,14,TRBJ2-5,TGCGCCAGCAGCCAAGAGGAAAGCCAAGAGACCCAGTACTTC,CASSQEESQETQYF
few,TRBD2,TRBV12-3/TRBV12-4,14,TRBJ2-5,TGTGCCAGCAGTTTTAGCGGGGGGGCGGAGACCCAGTACTTC,CASSFSGGAETQYF
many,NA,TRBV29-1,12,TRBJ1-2,TGCAGCGTTGAAACGGGATACTATGGCTACACCTTC,CSVETGYYGYTF
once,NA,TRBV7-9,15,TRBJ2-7,TGTGCCAGCAGCCGGGGACGGCCGATATCCTACGAGCAGTACTTC,CASSRGRPISYEQYF
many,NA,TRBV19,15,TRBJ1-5,TGTGCCAGTAGTATCGGGGTAGGGTCAAGTCAGCCCCAGCATTTT,CASSIGVGSSQPQHF
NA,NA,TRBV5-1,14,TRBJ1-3,TGCGCCAGCAGCTATGGGGAAACTGGAAACACCATATATTTT,CASSYGETGNTIYF
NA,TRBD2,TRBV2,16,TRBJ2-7,TGTGCCAGCAGTTACTCGGCTAGCGGGAGCTCCTACGAGCAGTACTTC,CASSYSASGSSYEQYF
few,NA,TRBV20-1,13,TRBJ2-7,TGCAGTGCTGCCCGAGGGAGCTCCTACGAGCAGTACTTC,CSAARGSSYEQYF
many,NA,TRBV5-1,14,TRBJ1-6,TGCGCCAGCAGCTTAGGGGAGGCTAATTCACCCCTCCACTTT,CASSLGEANSPLHF